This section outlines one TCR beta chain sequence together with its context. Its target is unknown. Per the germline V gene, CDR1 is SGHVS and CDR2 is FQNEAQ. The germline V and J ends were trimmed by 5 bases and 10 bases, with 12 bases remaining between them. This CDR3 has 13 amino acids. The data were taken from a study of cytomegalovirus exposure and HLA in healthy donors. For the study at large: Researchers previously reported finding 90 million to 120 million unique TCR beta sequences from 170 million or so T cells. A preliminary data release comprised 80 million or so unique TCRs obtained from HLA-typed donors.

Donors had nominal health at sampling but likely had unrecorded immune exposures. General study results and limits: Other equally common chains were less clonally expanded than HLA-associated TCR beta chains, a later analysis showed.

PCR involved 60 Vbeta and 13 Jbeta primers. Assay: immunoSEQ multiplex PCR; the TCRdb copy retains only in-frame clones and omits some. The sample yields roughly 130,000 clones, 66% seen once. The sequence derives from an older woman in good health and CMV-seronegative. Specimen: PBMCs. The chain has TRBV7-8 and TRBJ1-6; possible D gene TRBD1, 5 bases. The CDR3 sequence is CASSPRGDSPLHF. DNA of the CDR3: TGTGCCAGCAGCCCACGGGGGGACTCACCCCTCCACTTT.